This section outlines one T cell receptor (beta chain) sequence together with its context. Profiled with immunoSEQ multiplex PCR; TCRdb holds only in-frame clones, not every one. The table includes a few hundred thousand clones, 70% to 90% detected once. This specimen comes from a study of blood T cell repertoires in COVID-19. As for the study in general: The study drew acute and convalescent COVID-19 samples from the United States, Italy and Spain.

Germline CDR1 is SGHTA and CDR2 is FQGNSA. The V segment lost 1 base and the J segment 8 bases; nucleotides outside the gene matches: 4. The CDR3 covers 13 residues. The J gene is TRBJ1-1, the V gene TRBV7-2, with 7 positions matching TRBD1. Sequencing input: PBMCs or T cells enriched from blood (not recorded which). This clonotype originated in a woman in her 30s who had recovered from COVID-19. DNA for the CDR3: TGTGCCAGCAGCTTAGAGGGGGCTGCGGAAGCTTTCTTT. The encoded protein is CASSLEGAAEAFF.